A selection of T cell receptor beta chains follows, all from one sample in a study of CD8 T cells in ankylosing spondylitis. TCRdb processed the 5' RACE reads anew with MiXCR; each CDR3 protein has one entry. This table has about 240,000 distinct CDR3 sequences, around 9.2% appearing once. Sequencing was carried out using blood, either unsorted or a sorted T cell fraction (not recorded which). All receptors derive from a male donor with ankylosing spondylitis or in good health (not recorded which). The CDR3 runs from the conserved cysteine through the conserved F or W. The order of the fields is clone size, V gene, CDR3 length, D gene, J gene, CDR3 DNA, CDR3 protein. D genes are given only for firm matches. The size field reads once, few or many counts, or a class when the clone is expanded.

clone size: many; V gene: TRBV5-6; CDR3 length: 14; D gene: TRBD1; J gene: TRBJ2-1; CDR3 DNA: TGTGCCAGCAGCTCGGGACAGGTCTACAATGAGCAGTTCTTC; CDR3 protein: CASSSGQVYNEQFF
clone size: many; V gene: TRBV4-3; CDR3 length: 17; D gene: -; J gene: TRBJ2-1; CDR3 DNA: TGCGCCAGCAGCCAAGATGATGGGTCGGGGGCCAGGGATGAGCAGTTCTTC; CDR3 protein: CASSQDDGSGARDEQFF
clone size: many; V gene: TRBV5-5; CDR3 length: 15; D gene: TRBD1; J gene: TRBJ2-1; CDR3 DNA: TGTGCCAGCAGCTGGGGGACAGGGACCTACAATGAGCAGTTCTTC; CDR3 protein: CASSWGTGTYNEQFF
clone size: few; V gene: TRBV18; CDR3 length: 13; D gene: -; J gene: TRBJ1-2; CDR3 DNA: TGTGCCAGCTCACCAGGGTTGGCCTATGGCTACACCTTC; CDR3 protein: CASSPGLAYGYTF
clone size: many; V gene: TRBV29-1; CDR3 length: 14; D gene: -; J gene: TRBJ2-7; CDR3 DNA: TGCAGCGTTGAAGAAGCGACAGGGACTTACGAGCAGTACTTC; CDR3 protein: CSVEEATGTYEQYF
clone size: many; V gene: TRBV29-1; CDR3 length: 13; D gene: -; J gene: TRBJ2-2; CDR3 DNA: TGCAGCGCGATACAGCCGAACACCGGGGAGCTGTTTTTT; CDR3 protein: CSAIQPNTGELFF
clone size: many; V gene: TRBV10-3; CDR3 length: 15; D gene: -; J gene: TRBJ2-5; CDR3 DNA: TGTGCCACCCTTCGGTCCGGGCATTACCAAGAGACCCAGTACTTC; CDR3 protein: CATLRSGHYQETQYF
clone size: many; V gene: TRBV20-1; CDR3 length: 13; D gene: -; J gene: TRBJ1-1; CDR3 DNA: TGCAGTGCAAACACCCCGGGGAACACTGAAGCTTTCTTT; CDR3 protein: CSANTPGNTEAFF
clone size: few; V gene: TRBV7-8; CDR3 length: 15; D gene: TRBD1; J gene: TRBJ2-5; CDR3 DNA: TGTGCCAGCAGCCAGACAGGGGGAAGGATGGAGACCCAGTACTTC; CDR3 protein: CASSQTGGRMETQYF
clone size: many; V gene: TRBV5-1; CDR3 length: 13; D gene: -; J gene: TRBJ1-3; CDR3 DNA: TGCGCCAGCAGCCTTACAGGGGGAAACACCATATATTTT; CDR3 protein: CASSLTGGNTIYF